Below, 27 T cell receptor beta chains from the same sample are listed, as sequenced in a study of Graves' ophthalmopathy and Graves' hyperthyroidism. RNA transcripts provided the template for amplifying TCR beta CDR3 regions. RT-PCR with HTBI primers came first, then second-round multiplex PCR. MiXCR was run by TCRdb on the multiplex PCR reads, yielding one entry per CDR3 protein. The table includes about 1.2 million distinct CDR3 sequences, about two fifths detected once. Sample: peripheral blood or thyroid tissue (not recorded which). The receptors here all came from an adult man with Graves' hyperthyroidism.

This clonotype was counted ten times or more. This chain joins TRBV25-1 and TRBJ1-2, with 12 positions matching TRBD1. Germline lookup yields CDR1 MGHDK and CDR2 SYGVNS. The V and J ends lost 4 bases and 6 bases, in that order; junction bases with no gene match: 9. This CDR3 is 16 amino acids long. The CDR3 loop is CASSGFSGQGANGYTF. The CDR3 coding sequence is TGTGCCAGCAGTGGATTCTCGGGACAGGGGGCAAATGGCTACACCTTC.

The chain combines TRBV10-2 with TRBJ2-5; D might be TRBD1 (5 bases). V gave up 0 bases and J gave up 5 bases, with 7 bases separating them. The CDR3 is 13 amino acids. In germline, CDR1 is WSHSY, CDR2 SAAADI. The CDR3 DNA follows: TGCGCCAGCAGTGAGTCCTCAGGGGAGACCCAGTACTTC. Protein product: CASSESSGETQYF.

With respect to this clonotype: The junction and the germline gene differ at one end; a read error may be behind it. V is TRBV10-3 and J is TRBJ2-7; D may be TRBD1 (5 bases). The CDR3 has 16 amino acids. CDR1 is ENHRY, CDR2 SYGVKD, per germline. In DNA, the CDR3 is TGTGCCAGCAGTGACGGCGATGGGGCCGGGCTCTACGAGCAGTACTTC. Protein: CASSDGDGAGLYEQYF.

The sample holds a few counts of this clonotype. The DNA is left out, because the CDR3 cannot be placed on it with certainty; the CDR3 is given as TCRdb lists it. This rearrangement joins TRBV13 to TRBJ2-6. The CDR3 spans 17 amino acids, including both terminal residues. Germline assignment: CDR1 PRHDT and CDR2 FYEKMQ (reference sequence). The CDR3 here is CASSSSGQTLGANVLTF.

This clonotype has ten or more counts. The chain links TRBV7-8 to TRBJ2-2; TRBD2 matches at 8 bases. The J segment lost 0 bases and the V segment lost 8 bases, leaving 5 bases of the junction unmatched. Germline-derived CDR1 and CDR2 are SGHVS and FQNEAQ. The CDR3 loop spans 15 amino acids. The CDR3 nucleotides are TGTGCCAGCGGCAGCGGGAGACCGAACACCGGGGAGCTGTTTTTT. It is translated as CASGSGRPNTGELFF. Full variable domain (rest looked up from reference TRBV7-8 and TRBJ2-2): GAGVSQSPRYKVAKRGQDVALRCDPISGHVSLFWYQQALGQGPEFLTYFQNEAQLDKSGLPSDRFFAERPEGSVSTLKIQRTQQEDSAVYLCASGSGRPNTGELFFGEGSRLTVL.

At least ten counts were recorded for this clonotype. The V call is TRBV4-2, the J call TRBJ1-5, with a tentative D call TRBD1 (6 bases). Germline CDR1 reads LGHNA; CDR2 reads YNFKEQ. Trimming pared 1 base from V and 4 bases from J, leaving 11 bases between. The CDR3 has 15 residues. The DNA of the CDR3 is TGTGCCAGCAGCCAAGGTGGACAGTGGAATCAGCCCCAGCATTTT. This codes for CASSQGGQWNQPQHF.

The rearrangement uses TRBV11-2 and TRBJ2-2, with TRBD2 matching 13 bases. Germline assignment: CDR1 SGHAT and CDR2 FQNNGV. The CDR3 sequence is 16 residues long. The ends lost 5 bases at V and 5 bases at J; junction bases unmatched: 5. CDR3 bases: TGTGCCAGCAGCACCTGGACTAGCGGGAGAACCGGGGAGCTGTTTTTT. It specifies CASSTWTSGRTGELFF.

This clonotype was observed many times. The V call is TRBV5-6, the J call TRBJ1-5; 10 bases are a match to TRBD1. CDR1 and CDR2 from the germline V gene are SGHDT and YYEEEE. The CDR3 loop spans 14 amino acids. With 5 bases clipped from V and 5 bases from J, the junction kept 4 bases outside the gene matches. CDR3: CASSFGTGDQPQHF. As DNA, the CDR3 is TGTGCCAGCAGTTTCGGGACAGGGGATCAGCCCCAGCATTTT. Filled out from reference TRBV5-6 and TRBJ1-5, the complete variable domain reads DAGVTQSPTHLIKTRGQQVTLRCSPKSGHDTVSWYQQALGQGPQFIFQYYEEEERQRGNFPDRFSGHQFPNYSSELNVNALLLGDSALYLCASSFGTGDQPQHFGDGTRLSIL.

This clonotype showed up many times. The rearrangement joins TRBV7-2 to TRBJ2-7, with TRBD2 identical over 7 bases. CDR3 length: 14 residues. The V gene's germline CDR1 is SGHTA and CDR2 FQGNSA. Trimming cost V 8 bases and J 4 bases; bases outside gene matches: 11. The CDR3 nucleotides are TGTGCCAGCTCCTGGAGCGGGAAGGTTTACGAGCAGTACTTC. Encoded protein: CASSWSGKVYEQYF. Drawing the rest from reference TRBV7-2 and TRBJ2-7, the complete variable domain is GAGVSQSPSNKVTEKGKDVELRCDPISGHTALYWYRQSLGQGLEFLIYFQGNSAPDKSGLPSDRFSAERTGGSVSTLTIQRTQQEDSAVYLCASSWSGKVYEQYFGPGTRLTVT.

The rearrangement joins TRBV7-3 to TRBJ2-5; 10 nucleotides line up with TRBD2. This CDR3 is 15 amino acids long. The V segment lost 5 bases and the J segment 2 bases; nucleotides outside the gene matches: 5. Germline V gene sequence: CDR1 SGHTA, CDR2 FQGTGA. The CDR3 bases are TGTGCCAGCAGCCCAACTAGCGGGATGCAAGAGACCCAGTACTTC. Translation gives CASSPTSGMQETQYF.

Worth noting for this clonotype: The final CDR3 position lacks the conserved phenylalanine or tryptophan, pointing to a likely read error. The CDR3 is CASTPSGDDEQYS. The CDR3 DNA is TGTGCCAGCACCCCATCCGGGGACGACGAGCAGTACTCC. J is TRBJ2-7 and V is TRBV14, with D perhaps being TRBD1 or TRBD2 (5 bases each). Germline assignment: CDR1 SGHDN and CDR2 FVKESK. Trimming took off 7 bases at V and 5 bases at J, with 15 bases between the two ends. The CDR3 extends over 13 amino acids.

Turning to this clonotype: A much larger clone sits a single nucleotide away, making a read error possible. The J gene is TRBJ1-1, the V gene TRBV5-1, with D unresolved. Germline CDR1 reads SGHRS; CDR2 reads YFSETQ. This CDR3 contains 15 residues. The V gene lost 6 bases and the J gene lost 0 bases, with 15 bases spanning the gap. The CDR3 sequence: CASKREEAMNTEAFF. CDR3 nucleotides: TGCGCCAGCAAGCGGGAGGAAGCGATGAACACTGAAGCTTTCTTT.

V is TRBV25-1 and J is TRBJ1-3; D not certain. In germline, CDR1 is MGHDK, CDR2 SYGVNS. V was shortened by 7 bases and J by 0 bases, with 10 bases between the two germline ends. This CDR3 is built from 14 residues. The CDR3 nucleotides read TGTGCCAGCACCGGCGGCCTCTCTGGAAACACCATATATTTT. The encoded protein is CASTGGLSGNTIYF.

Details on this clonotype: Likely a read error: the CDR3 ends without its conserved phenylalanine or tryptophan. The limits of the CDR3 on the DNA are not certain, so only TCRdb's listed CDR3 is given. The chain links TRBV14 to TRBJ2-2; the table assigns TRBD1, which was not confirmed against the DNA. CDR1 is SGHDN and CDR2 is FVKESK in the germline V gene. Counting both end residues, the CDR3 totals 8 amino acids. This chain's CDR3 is CASSQDRG.

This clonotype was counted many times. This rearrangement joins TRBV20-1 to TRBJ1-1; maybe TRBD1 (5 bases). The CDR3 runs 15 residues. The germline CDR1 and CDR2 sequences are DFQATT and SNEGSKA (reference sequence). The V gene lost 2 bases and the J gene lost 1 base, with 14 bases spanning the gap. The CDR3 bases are TGCAGTGCTAGACGGCCGGGGCAGGAGAACACTGAAGCTTTCTTT. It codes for CSARRPGQENTEAFF.

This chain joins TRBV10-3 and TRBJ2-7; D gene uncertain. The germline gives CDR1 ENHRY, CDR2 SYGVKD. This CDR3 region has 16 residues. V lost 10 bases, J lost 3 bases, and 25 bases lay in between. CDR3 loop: CASCEVRGQRSYEQYF. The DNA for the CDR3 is TGTGCCAGCTGCGAAGTCCGCGGCCAAAGAAGCTACGAGCAGTACTTC.

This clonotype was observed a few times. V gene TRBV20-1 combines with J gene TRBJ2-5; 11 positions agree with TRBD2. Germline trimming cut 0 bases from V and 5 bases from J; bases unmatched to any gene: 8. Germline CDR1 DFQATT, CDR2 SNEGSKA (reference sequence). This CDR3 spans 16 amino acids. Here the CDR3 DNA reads TGCAGTGCTAGAGACCTTACTAGCGGGAGCTTGGAGACCCAGTACTTC. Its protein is CSARDLTSGSLETQYF.

The CDR3, as DNA: TGTGCCATCAGTGAAGACTTGGGACAGGGCAATCAGCCCCAGCATTTT. Amino acid sequence: CAISEDLGQGNQPQHF. The chain links TRBV10-3 to TRBJ1-5, with 8 bases fitting TRBD1. CDR1 is ENHRY, CDR2 SYGVKD, per germline. The CDR3 totals 16 residues. J was trimmed by 2 bases and V by 3 bases; bases with no gene match: 6.

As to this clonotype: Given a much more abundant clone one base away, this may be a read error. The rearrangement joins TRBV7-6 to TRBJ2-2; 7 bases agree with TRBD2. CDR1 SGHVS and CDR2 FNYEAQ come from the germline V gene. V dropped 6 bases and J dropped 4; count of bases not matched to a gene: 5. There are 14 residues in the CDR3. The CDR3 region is CASRQAGSTGELFF. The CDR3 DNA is TGTGCCAGCAGACAAGCGGGAAGCACCGGGGAGCTGTTTTTT.

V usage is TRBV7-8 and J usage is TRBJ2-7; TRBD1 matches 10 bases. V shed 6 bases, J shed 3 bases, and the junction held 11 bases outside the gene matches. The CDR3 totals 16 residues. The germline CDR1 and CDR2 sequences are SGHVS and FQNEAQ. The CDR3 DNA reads TGTGCCAGCAGATTTCCTACCGGGACAGGGGTCTACGAGCAGTACTTC. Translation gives CASRFPTGTGVYEQYF.

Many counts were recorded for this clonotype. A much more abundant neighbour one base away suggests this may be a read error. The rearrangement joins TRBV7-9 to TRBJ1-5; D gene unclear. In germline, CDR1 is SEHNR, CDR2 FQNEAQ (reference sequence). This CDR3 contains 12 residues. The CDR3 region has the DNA TGTGCCAGCAGCTTAAGCACTCAGCCCCAGCATTTT. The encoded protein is CASSLSTQPQHF.

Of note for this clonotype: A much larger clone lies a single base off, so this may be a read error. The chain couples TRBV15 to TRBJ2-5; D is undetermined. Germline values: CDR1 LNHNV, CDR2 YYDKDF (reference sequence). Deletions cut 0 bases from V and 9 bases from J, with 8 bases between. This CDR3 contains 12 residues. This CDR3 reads CATSRDGRSQYF. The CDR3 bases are TGTGCCACCAGCAGAGATGGACGATCCCAGTACTTC.

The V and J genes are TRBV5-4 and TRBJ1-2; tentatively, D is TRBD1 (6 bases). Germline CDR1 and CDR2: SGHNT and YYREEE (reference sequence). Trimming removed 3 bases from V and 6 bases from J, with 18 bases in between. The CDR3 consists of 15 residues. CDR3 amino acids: CASSSAQQGGDGYTF. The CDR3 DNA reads TGTGCCAGCAGCTCGGCACAACAGGGAGGTGATGGCTACACCTTC.

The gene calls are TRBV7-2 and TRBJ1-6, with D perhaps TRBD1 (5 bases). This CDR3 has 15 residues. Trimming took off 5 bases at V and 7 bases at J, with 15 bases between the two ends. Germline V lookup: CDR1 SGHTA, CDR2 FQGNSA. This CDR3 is CASSPTGRENSPLHF. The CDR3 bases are TGTGCCAGCAGCCCTACGGGACGGGAAAATTCACCCCTCCACTTT.

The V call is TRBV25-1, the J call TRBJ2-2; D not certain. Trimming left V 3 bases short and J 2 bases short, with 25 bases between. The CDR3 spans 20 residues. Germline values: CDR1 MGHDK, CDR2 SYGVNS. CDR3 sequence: CASSDGARSRRKGNTGELFF. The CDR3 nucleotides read TGTGCCAGCAGTGATGGCGCTAGGTCCAGAAGGAAGGGAAACACCGGGGAGCTGTTTTTT. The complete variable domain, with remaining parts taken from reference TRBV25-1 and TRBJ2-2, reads EADIYQTPRYLVIGTGKKITLECSQTMGHDKMYWYQQDPGMELHLIHYSYGVNSTEKGDLSSESTVSRIRTEHFPLTLESARPSHTSQYLCASSDGARSRRKGNTGELFFGEGSRLTVL.

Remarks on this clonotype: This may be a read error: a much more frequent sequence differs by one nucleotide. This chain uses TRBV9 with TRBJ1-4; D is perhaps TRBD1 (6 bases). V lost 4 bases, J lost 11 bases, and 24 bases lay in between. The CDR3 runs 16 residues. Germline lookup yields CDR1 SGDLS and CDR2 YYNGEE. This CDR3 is CASSSAPEQGSAKLFF. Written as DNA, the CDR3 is TGTGCCAGCAGCTCGGCCCCGGAACAGGGCTCCGCGAAACTGTTTTTT. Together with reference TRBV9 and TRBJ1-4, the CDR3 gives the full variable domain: DSGVTQTPKHLITATGQRVTLRCSPRSGDLSVYWYQQSLDQGLQFLIQYYNGEERAKGNILERFSAQQFPDLHSELNLSSLELGDSALYFCASSSAPEQGSAKLFFGSGTQLSVL.

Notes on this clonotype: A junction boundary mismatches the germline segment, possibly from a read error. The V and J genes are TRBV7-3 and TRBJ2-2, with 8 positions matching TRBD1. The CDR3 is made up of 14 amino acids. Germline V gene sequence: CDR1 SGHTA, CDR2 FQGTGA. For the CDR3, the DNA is TGTGCCAGCAGCCCCGGGACAGGCACCGGGGAGCTGCTTTTT. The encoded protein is CASSPGTGTGELLF.